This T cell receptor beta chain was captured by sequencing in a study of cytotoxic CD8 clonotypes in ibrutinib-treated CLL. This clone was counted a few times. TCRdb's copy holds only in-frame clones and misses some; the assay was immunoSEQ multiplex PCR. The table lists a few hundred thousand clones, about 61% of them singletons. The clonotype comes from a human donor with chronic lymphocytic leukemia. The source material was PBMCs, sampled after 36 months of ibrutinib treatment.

The CDR3 reads CASSPTGAFYGYTF. The CDR3, as DNA: TGTGCCAGCAGCCCGACAGGGGCTTTCTATGGCTACACCTTC. This chain connects TRBV9 to TRBJ1-2; TRBD1 matches at 8 bases. This CDR3 is built from 14 residues. The germline CDR1 and CDR2 sequences are SGDLS and YYNGEE. The J segment lost 4 bases and the V segment lost 4 bases, leaving 6 bases of the junction unmatched.